These 32 T cell receptor beta chains were all obtained from the same sample, sequenced in a study of monozygotic twins with inflammatory bowel disease. From the 5' RACE reads, TCRdb lists one entry per CDR3 protein and no DNA. The table lists around 410,000 distinct CDR3 sequences, with 2% to 2.5% in the top ten. The specimen was blood. Receptors were obtained from a human donor with ulcerative colitis or Crohn's disease, or a healthy co-twin of an affected twin (not recorded which).

The chain combines TRBV15 with TRBJ1-3. The CDR3 sequence is 13 residues long. Germline CDR1 LNHNV, CDR2 YYDKDF (reference sequence). CDR3 in amino acids: CATSRDPGNTIYF.

The V call is TRBV12-3 or TRBV12-4, the J call TRBJ2-3; the TRBD2 assignment by TCRdb is unverifiable without DNA. The CDR3 length is 16 residues. The CDR3: CASSLSLAGGPDTQYF.

The V gene is TRBV6-5, the J gene TRBJ1-4; TCRdb selects TRBD1, and the lack of DNA leaves this call unchecked. Germline V CDR1 and CDR2: MNHEY, SVGAGI. CDR3 length equals 17 residues. The CDR3 spells CASSYSGQERLGEKLFF.

V usage is TRBV5-1 and J usage is TRBJ1-1. The germline CDR1 and CDR2 sequences are SGHRS and YFSETQ. The CDR3 consists of 15 residues. CDR3 region: CASRKGSRQESEAFF.

This chain connects TRBV5-4 to TRBJ1-1; TCRdb reports TRBD1, a call that lacks DNA to check it against. The CDR3 contains 14 residues. Germline V CDR1 and CDR2: SGHNT, YYREEE (reference sequence). CDR3 protein: CASRHPGSNTEAFF.

This chain uses TRBV27 with TRBJ2-1; TCRdb's D call of TRBD1 is untestable without DNA. Looked up from germline, CDR1 is MNHEY and CDR2 is SMNVEV (reference sequence). The CDR3 length is 15 residues. The CDR3 reads CASSTTGTDYNEQFF.

This chain connects TRBV29-1 to TRBJ1-2. CDR3 size: 12 residues. Looked up from germline, CDR1 is SQVTM and CDR2 is ANQGSEA. The CDR3 spells CSVNSGIYGYTF.

The chain is built from TRBV11-2 and TRBJ2-5. The CDR3 runs to 15 residues. The germline gives CDR1 SGHAT, CDR2 FQNNGV. The CDR3 spells CASSLESVRRETQYF.

The rearrangement links TRBV20-1 to TRBJ2-1. From germline, CDR1 is DFQATT and CDR2 SNEGSKA (reference sequence). This CDR3 contains 12 residues. CDR3 sequence reads: CSARGMANEQFF.

J is TRBJ2-1 and V is TRBV5-1; as DNA is missing, the TRBD2 call by TCRdb cannot be tested. The length of the CDR3 is 12 residues. Per germline, CDR1 SGHRS and CDR2 YFSETQ. This CDR3 reads CASSLWENEQFF.

The V and J genes are TRBV20-1 and TRBJ2-3; TCRdb calls TRBD2, which cannot be checked without DNA. CDR1 DFQATT and CDR2 SNEGSKA come from the germline V gene (reference sequence). The CDR3 is 14 amino acids. The CDR3 loop is CSAFSGVSTDTQYF.

V gene TRBV20-1 combines with J gene TRBJ2-7. The CDR3 covers 12 residues. Germline loops: CDR1 DFQATT, CDR2 SNEGSKA (reference sequence). The CDR3 sequence: CSARSQGYEQYF.

V usage is TRBV3-1 and J usage is TRBJ1-4; TCRdb proposes TRBD1, but this gene call is untestable without DNA. CDR1 and CDR2 from the germline V gene are LGHDT and YNNKEL (reference sequence). The CDR3 spans 16 residues. CDR3 loop: CASSQELGRGQEKLFF. Based on the CDR3 plus reference TRBV3-1 and TRBJ1-4, the full variable domain is DTAVSQTPKYLVTQMGNDKSIKCEQNLGHDTMYWYKQDSKKFLKIMFSYNNKELIINETVPNRFSPKSPDKAHLNLHINSLELGDSAVYFCASSQELGRGQEKLFFGSGTQLSVL.

The genes are TRBV15 and TRBJ1-1. This CDR3 is 15 amino acids long. Germline assignment: CDR1 LNHNV and CDR2 YYDKDF (reference sequence). Here the CDR3 reads CATSRGAKRDTEAFF.

The rearrangement joins TRBV25-1 to TRBJ1-2; the D call of TRBD1 rests on TCRdb alone, since no DNA is present to check it. Germline CDR1 is MGHDK and CDR2 is SYGVNS. The CDR3 has 14 amino acids. CDR3 loop: CASSDPGDAYGYTF.

The rearrangement uses TRBV7-2 and TRBJ2-3; lacking DNA, the TRBD2 call made by TCRdb goes unchecked. Germline loops: CDR1 SGHTA, CDR2 FQGNSA. This CDR3 region has 17 residues. CDR3 in amino acids: CASSLGGSGTSTDTQYF.

The CDR3 region is CASYPVGGRKGAYEQYF. The chain combines TRBV6-2 or TRBV6-3 with TRBJ2-7; TCRdb proposes TRBD1, but this gene call is untestable without DNA. CDR3 length: 17 amino acids. Looked up from germline, CDR1 is MNHEY and CDR2 is SVGEGT.

The chain recombines TRBV5-1 with TRBJ2-2. Germline CDR1 reads SGHRS; CDR2 reads YFSETQ. This CDR3 is built from 12 residues. This CDR3 reads CASSSNFRELFF.

The chain uses TRBV24-1 and TRBJ2-3; without DNA, the TCRdb call of TRBD2 cannot be checked. Germline lookup yields CDR1 KGHDR and CDR2 SFDVKD. The CDR3 runs to 13 residues. The CDR3 spells CATSGAGGDTQYF.

This CDR3 is CSARGTQDNQPQHF. This chain connects TRBV20-1 to TRBJ1-5; without DNA, the TCRdb call of TRBD1 cannot be checked. The CDR3 covers 14 residues. Per germline, CDR1 DFQATT and CDR2 SNEGSKA (reference sequence).

This sequence joins TRBV5-1 and TRBJ2-1. This CDR3 region has 15 residues. Germline V gives CDR1 SGHRS, CDR2 YFSETQ. CDR3 sequence: CASSLMQSTYNEQFF.

J is TRBJ2-2 and V is TRBV7-9; absent DNA, TCRdb's TRBD1 call cannot be checked. Germline assignment: CDR1 SEHNR and CDR2 FQNEAQ (reference sequence). There are 16 residues in the CDR3. This CDR3 reads CASSSPTGVDTGELFF.

The chain combines TRBV7-2 with TRBJ2-7; with no DNA, the TCRdb D assignment of TRBD2 cannot be verified. CDR3 length: 16 residues. CDR1 and CDR2 from the germline V gene are SGHTA and FQGNSA. The CDR3 sequence: CASSPPGTSGSHEQYF.

This chain connects TRBV5-5 to TRBJ2-1; TCRdb names TRBD1, which stays unverified in the absence of DNA. This CDR3 has 14 amino acids. CDR1 and CDR2 (germline): SGHKS, YYEKEE (reference sequence). The CDR3 sequence is CASSSFHGGDEQFF.

The chain carries TRBV7-9 and TRBJ1-1. This CDR3 region has 14 residues. In germline, CDR1 is SEHNR, CDR2 FQNEAQ (reference sequence). CDR3 sequence: CASSLVLERTEAFF.

The rearrangement uses TRBV30 and TRBJ1-2; TCRdb designates TRBD1, a call that cannot be tested without DNA. The germline CDR1 and CDR2 sequences are GTSNPN and SVGIG (reference sequence). This CDR3 region has 16 residues. The CDR3 sequence: CAWRVPLPGQGLGYTF.

This sequence joins TRBV11-2 and TRBJ2-7; the D call from TCRdb, TRBD1, cannot be confirmed without DNA. Germline lookup yields CDR1 SGHAT and CDR2 FQNNGV. This CDR3 is built from 14 residues. The CDR3 reads CASSSPGQIYEQYF.

The V and J genes are TRBV11-2 and TRBJ2-7; TCRdb outputs TRBD1, but without DNA this stays unchecked. The CDR3 runs 14 residues. Germline V lookup: CDR1 SGHAT, CDR2 FQNNGV. CDR3 in amino acids: CASSLGGGRYEQYF.

The chain links TRBV29-1 to TRBJ2-1; TCRdb outputs TRBD2, but without DNA this stays unchecked. The CDR3 length is 16 residues. Germline V CDR1 and CDR2: SQVTM, ANQGSEA. This CDR3 is CSVEIAGTSSYNEQFF.

This rearrangement joins TRBV27 to TRBJ2-1; TCRdb returns TRBD1, unconfirmable since there is no DNA. The CDR3 loop spans 16 amino acids. Germline V gives CDR1 MNHEY, CDR2 SMNVEV (reference sequence). CDR3: CASSLKGTGTYNEQFF.

The chain combines TRBV18 with TRBJ1-1. Germline V lookup: CDR1 KGHSH, CDR2 LQKENI. This CDR3 region has 13 residues. CDR3: CASSPRLWDEAFF.

The chain combines TRBV11-2 with TRBJ1-6; TCRdb calls TRBD1, which cannot be checked without DNA. CDR3 length: 15 amino acids. CDR1 is SGHAT and CDR2 is FQNNGV in the germline V gene. CDR3 loop: CASSLTWDNNSPLHF.